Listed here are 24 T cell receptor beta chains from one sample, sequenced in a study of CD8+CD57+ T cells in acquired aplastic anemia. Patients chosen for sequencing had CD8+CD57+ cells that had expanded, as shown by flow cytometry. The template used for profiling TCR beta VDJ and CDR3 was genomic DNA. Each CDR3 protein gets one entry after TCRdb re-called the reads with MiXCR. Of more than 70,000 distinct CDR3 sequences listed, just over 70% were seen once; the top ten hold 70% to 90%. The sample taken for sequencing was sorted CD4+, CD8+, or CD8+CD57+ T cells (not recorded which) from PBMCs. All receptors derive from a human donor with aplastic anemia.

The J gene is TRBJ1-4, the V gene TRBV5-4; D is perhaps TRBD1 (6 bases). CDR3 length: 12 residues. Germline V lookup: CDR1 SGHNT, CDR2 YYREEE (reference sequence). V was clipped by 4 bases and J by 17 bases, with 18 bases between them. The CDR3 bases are TGTGCCAGCAGCGGCATACAGGGAGGGTTATTTTTT. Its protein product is CASSGIQGGLFF.

The CDR3 DNA follows: TGTGCCAGCAGCTCAGGGGCTAAGACCCGTACAGATACGCAGTATTTT. Protein product: CASSSGAKTRTDTQYF. V and J are TRBV5-4 and TRBJ2-3, with D possibly TRBD1 on 6 matching bases. Per the germline V gene, CDR1 is SGHNT and CDR2 is YYREEE (reference sequence). The CDR3 loop spans 16 amino acids. Trimming pared 3 bases from V and 3 bases from J, leaving 17 bases between.

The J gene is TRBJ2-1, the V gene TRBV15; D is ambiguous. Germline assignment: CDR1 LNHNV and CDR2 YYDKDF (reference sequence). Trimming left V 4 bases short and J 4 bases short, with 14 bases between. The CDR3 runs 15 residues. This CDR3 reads CATSTTGPRYNEQFF. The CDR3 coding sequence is TGTGCCACCAGCACGACCGGCCCTCGGTACAATGAGCAGTTCTTC.

CDR3 DNA sequence: TGTGCCACCAGTGAGGGGCTAGCGGGAGAGGGTGAGCAGTTCTTC. Its protein product is CATSEGLAGEGEQFF. J is TRBJ2-1 and V is TRBV24-1, with 10 bases aligning to TRBD2. Trimming at V came to 4 bases and at J to 9 bases, leaving 8 bases not matched to a gene. This CDR3 region has 15 residues. The germline gives CDR1 KGHDR, CDR2 SFDVKD.

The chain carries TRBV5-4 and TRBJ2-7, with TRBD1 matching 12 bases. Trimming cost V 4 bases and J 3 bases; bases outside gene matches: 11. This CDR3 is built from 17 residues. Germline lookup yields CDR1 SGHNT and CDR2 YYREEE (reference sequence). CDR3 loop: CASSVGQGAQIRYEQYF. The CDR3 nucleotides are TGTGCCAGCAGCGTGGGACAGGGGGCTCAGATTCGCTACGAGCAGTACTTC.

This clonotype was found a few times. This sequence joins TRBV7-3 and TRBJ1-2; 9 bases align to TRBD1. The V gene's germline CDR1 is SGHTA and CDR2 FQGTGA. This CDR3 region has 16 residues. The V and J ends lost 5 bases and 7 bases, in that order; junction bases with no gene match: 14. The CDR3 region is CASSDNPGQGGIGYTF. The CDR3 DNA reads TGTGCCAGCAGCGATAACCCGGGACAGGGAGGGATTGGCTACACCTTC.

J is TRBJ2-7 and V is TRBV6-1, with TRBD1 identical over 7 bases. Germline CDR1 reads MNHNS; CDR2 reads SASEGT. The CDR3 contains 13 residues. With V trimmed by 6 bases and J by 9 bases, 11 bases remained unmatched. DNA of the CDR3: TGTGCCAGCAGAGAGGGGGCTTTCTCGGGGCAGTACTTC. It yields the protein CASREGAFSGQYF.

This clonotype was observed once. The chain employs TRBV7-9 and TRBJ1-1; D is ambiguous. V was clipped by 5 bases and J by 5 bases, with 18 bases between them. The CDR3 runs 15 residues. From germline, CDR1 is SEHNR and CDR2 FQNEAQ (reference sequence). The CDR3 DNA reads TGTGCCAGCAGCCGACCGTCCAACCTGGGGACTGAAGCTTTCTTT. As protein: CASSRPSNLGTEAFF.

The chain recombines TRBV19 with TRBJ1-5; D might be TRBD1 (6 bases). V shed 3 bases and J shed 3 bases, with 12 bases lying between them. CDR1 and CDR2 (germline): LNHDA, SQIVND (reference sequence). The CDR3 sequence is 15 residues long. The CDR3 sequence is CASSISGTPNQPQHF. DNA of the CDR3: TGTGCCAGTAGTATCTCCGGGACACCCAATCAGCCCCAGCATTTT. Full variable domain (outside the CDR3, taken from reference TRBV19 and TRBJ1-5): DGGITQSPKYLFRKEGQNVTLSCEQNLNHDAMYWYRQDPGQGLRLIYYSQIVNDFQKGDIAEGYSVSREKKESFPLTVTSAQKNPTAFYLCASSISGTPNQPQHFGDGTRLSIL.

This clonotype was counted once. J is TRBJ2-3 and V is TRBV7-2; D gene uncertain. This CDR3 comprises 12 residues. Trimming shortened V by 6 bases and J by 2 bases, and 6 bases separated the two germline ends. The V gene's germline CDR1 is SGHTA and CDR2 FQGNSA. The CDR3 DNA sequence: TGTGCCAGCAGGGTTAACACAGATACGCAGTATTTT. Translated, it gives CASRVNTDTQYF.

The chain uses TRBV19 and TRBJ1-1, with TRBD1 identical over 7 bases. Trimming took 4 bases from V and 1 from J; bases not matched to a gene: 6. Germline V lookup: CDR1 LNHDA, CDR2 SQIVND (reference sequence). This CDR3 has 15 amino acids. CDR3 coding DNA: TGTGCCAGTAGTACCACAGGGGTCGGGAACACTGAAGCTTTCTTT. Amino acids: CASSTTGVGNTEAFF.

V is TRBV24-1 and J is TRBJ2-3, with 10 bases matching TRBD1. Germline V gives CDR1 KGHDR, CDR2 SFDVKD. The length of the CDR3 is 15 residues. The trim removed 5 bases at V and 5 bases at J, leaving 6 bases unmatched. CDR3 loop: CATSVNRDRGDTQYF. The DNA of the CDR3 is TGTGCCACCAGTGTCAACCGGGACAGGGGAGATACGCAGTATTTT.

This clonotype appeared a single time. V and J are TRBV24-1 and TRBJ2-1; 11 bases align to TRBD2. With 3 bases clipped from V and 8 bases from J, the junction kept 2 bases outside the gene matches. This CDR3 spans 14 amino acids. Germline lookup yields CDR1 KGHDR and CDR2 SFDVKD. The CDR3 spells CATSDTSGSDEQFF. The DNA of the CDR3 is TGTGCCACCAGTGATACTAGCGGGAGCGATGAGCAGTTCTTC.

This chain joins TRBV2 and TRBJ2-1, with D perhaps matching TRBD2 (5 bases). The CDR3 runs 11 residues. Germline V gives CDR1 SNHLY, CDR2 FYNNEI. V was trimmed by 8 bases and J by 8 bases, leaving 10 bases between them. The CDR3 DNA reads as TGTGCCAGCGTAGCGTATGATGAGCAGTTCTTC. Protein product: CASVAYDEQFF.

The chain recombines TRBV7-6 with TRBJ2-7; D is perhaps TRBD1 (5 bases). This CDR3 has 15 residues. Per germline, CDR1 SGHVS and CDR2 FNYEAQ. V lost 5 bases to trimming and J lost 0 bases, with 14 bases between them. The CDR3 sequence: CASSPPGFSSYEQYF. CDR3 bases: TGTGCCAGCAGCCCCCCAGGGTTCTCCTCCTACGAGCAGTACTTC.

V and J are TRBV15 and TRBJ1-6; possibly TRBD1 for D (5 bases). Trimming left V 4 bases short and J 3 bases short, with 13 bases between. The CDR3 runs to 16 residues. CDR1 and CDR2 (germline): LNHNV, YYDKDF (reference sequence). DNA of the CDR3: TGTGCCACCAGCACCCTCGGGGGTTACTATAATTCACCCCTCCACTTT. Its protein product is CATSTLGGYYNSPLHF.

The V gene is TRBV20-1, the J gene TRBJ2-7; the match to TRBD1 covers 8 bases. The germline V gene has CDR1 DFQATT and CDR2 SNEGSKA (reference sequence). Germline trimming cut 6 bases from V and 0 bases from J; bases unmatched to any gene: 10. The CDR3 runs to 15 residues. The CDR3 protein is CSARSGTGVSYEQYF. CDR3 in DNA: TGCAGTGCCCGAAGTGGGACAGGTGTCTCCTACGAGCAGTACTTC.

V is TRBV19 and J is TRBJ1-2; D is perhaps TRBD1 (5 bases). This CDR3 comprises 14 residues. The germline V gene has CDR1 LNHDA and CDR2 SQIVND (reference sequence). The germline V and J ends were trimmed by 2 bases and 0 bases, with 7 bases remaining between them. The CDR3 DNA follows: TGTGCCAGTAGTATATGGGGGACTAACTATGGCTACACCTTC. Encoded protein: CASSIWGTNYGYTF.

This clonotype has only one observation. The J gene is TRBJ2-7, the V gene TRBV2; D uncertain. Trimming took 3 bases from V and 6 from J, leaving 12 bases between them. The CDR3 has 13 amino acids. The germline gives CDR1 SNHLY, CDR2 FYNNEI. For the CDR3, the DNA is TGTGCCAGCAGTGATATGGCTCCTGGCGAGCAGTACTTC. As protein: CASSDMAPGEQYF.

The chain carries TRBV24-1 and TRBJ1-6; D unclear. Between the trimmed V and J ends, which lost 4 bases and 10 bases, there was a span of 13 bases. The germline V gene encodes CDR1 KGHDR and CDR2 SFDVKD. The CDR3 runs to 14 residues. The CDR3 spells CATSEAQSNSPLHF. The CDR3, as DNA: TGTGCCACCAGTGAGGCACAGTCTAACTCACCCCTCCACTTT.

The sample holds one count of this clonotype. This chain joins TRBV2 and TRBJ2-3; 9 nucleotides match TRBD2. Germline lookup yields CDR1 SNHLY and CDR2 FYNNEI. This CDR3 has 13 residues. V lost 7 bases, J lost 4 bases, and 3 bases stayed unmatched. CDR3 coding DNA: TGTGCCAGCAACGAGCGGGAGGCAGATACGCAGTATTTT. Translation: CASNEREADTQYF.

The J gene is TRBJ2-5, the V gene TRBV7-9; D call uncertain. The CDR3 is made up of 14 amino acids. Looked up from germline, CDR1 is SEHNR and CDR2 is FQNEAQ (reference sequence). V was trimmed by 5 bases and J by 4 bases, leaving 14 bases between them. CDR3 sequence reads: CASSPWSGVETQYF. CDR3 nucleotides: TGTGCCAGCAGCCCGTGGAGTGGAGTAGAGACCCAGTACTTC.

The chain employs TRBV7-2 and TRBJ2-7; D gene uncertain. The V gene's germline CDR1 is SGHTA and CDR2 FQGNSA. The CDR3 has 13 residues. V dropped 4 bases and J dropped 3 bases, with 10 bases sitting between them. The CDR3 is CASSSGLIYEQYF. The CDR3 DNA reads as TGTGCCAGCAGCTCCGGCCTTATCTACGAGCAGTACTTC.

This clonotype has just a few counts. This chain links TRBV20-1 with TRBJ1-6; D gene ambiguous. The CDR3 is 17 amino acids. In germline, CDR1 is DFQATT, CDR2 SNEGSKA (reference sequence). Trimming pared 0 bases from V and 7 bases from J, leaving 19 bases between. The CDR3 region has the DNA TGCAGTGCTAGAGATAGGAGGGAGGGAACGGAGAATTCACCCCTCCACTTT. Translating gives CSARDRREGTENSPLHF.